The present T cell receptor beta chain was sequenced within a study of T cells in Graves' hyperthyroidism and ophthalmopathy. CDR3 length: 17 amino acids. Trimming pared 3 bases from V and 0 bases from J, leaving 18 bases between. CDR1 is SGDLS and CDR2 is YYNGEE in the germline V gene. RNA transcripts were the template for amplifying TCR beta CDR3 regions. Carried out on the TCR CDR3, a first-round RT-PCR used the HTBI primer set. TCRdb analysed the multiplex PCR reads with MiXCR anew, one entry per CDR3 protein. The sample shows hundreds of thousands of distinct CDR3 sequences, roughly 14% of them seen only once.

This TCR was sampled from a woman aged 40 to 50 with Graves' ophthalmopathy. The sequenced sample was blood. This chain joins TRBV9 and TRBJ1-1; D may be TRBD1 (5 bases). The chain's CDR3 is CASSASSRPDMNTEAFF. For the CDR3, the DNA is TGTGCCAGCAGCGCGTCCTCCCGGCCGGACATGAACACTGAAGCTTTCTTT.